What follows describes a single T cell receptor beta chain. What it recognizes is unknown. This entry belongs to a study of PD-1 blockade in classical Hodgkin lymphoma. The CDR3 runs 11 residues. V shed 5 bases and J 13 bases; nucleotides not matched to a gene: 7. CDR1 is KGHSH and CDR2 is LQKENI in the germline V gene. Every single patient, without exception, relapsed after autologous stem cell transplantation, and brentuximab vedotin exposure varied. Overall study findings and caveats: By C4D1 there was a significant rise in CD4+ TCR diversity but not in CD8+ TCR diversity. Baseline diversity was lower in partial responders and progressors than complete responders.

Here immunoSEQ multiplex PCR was the method, and the copy in TCRdb shows in-frame clones only, minus some. The table records around 20,000 clones, roughly 80% of them present only once. This receptor was obtained from a human donor with classical Hodgkin lymphoma. The chain combines TRBV18 with TRBJ1-2; TRBD1 agrees at 7 bases. The sample in question was peripheral blood mononuclear cells (PBMCs), obtained before the second cycle of nivolumab. The CDR3 loop reads CASSAGGELTF. In DNA form, the CDR3 reads TGTGCCAGCTCAGCAGGGGGAGAACTCACCTTC.